This T cell receptor beta chain was identified during a study of blood T cell repertoires in COVID-19 (dated by TCRdb to about 2020). Looking at the study overall: The collaborator samples originated in the United States, Italy and Spain and spanned the acute and convalescent phases of COVID-19. The sample metadata nearly always contained a de-identified subject ID, COVID-19 status, age in years and sex. The dataset comprised deeply sampled blood TCRbeta repertoires from subjects exposed to, actively infected with, or recovered from COVID-19. The prospective study material was composed of cDNA or gDNA derived from T cells, B-cell-depleted T cells, or PBMCs. Samples came from the ongoing ImmuneRACE study (first 160 participants) plus 1,254 subjects from 6 global collaborators. A freely available public database, intended as a resource for researchers studying the immune response to SARS-CoV-2, is where the repertoires were released. Where available, HLA class I and class II types were taken from metadata supplied by the sample provider and were not determined by assay-based typing. Study-wide findings and limitations: Clinical and demographic metadata were provided uncurated, with the amount varying by source and participant.

One collaborating source in Seattle enrolled patients during active infection and followed them longitudinally through the course of disease. The collaborating institutions used their own protocols to collect whole blood in K2EDTA tubes. For TCRbeta analysis, collaborators shipped samples in one of three forms: frozen whole blood, isolated PBMCs, or DNA extracted from either of those sample types. V sheds 0 bases and J sheds 6 bases, leaving 12 bases between their ends. The CDR3 goes from the cysteine to the phenylalanine over 14 residues. Only the CDR3 DNA stays, 42 bases, in frame from base 1. The germline V gene encodes CDR1 GTSNPN and CDR2 SVGIG (reference sequence). The immunoSEQ Assay, a bias-controlled multiplex PCR, was used to amplify TCRbeta CDR3 regions from genomic DNA. Concerning the study's data processing: Nucleated cell counts per sample were estimated from amplification of reference gene primers within the assay. To quantify the absolute abundance of each unique TCRbeta CDR3 rearrangement, sequence reads were collapsed and filtered. For each sample, productive Simpson clonality was calculated as the square root of Simpson's diversity index over productive rearrangements. The table comes from immuneACCESS by way of TCRdb, which keeps in-frame sequences with V and J called. Part of the clones is missing from these tables; in studies checked, under half for an unresolved V gene and the rest for unknown reasons. V, J and clone size derive from that table, while D and trimming were established from the DNA sequence. In this sample the table shows hundreds of thousands of clones, about 90% of which occur a single time. The ten top clones hold under 6.5% of the sample.

This clone is a singleton in its sample. Its recognized antigen is unknown. No per-base quality is available; no much larger clone lies one base away. The sequence joins TRBV30 to TRBJ1-5, with the D gene not clear enough to name. The sequencing input was peripheral blood. This clonotype was sampled from a woman aged 45-60 years with COVID-19, enrolled during active disease. For the CDR3, the sequence is CAWSVLEGGQPQHF. The DNA is TGTGCCTGGAGTGTGTTGGAAGGAGGTCAGCCCCAGCATTTT.